Listed here are 4 T cell receptor gamma chains from one sample, sequenced in a study of Vδ1+ human thymocytes. No antigen has been assigned to these receptors. Sequences come from RNA converted to cDNA by reverse transcription. The CDR3 regions were amplified by multiplex PCR from V-gene primers to a constant-region primer. TCRdb called clones from the multiplex PCR reads again using CATT. The data show under 25,000 gamma-chain clones, roughly 13% seen once. General study findings and limits: Thymic TRG and TRD repertoires appeared highly polyclonal, with Gaussian CDR3 length distributions.

Sequenced input: Vdelta1+ gamma-delta thymocytes from the thymus. Noted subset: FACS-sorted CD3+ TCRalphabeta- TCRVdelta1+ TCRVdelta2- thymocytes. The receptor set was obtained from a child in the first two years of life who had congenital heart surgery.

As to this clone: Other DNA variants within this sample encode the same CDR3. The chain links TRGV9 to TRGJP1. Germline V gene data show CDR1 as GITISATS and CDR2 as ISYDGTV (reference sequence). The CDR3 is made up of 12 amino acids. The J segment lost 7 bases and the V segment lost 3 bases, leaving 2 bases of the junction unmatched. The CDR3 sequence: CALWEYGWFKIF. CDR3 DNA sequence: TGTGCCTTGTGGGAGTATGGTTGGTTCAAGATATTT.

This clone has a handful of counts. The chain has TRGV9 and TRGJ1 or TRGJ2. J was trimmed by 5 bases and V by 2 bases; bases with no gene match: 3. The CDR3 has 12 amino acids. CDR1 is GITISATS, CDR2 ISYDGTV, per germline (reference sequence). CDR3 protein: CALWEADYKKLF. In DNA form, the CDR3 reads TGTGCCTTGTGGGAGGCTGATTATAAGAAACTCTTT.

This clone was counted between two and nine times. The V gene is TRGV9, the J gene TRGJP1. The CDR3 loop spans 12 amino acids. V was pared by 12 bases and J by 0 bases, with 4 bases of the junction left unmatched. Germline V gene lookup returns CDR1 GITISATS and CDR2 ISYDGTV (reference sequence). This CDR3 is CALNTTGWFKIF. CDR3 DNA: TGTGCCCTAAATACCACTGGTTGGTTCAAGATATTT.

This clone was observed a handful of times. In the same sample, other DNA sequences code for this CDR3. The chain combines TRGV5 with TRGJ1 or TRGJ2. Germline CDR1 is VINAFY and CDR2 is YDVSNSKD. The CDR3 runs 14 residues. Losses at the gene ends were 1 base for V and 2 bases for J; bases not matched to a gene: 5. The CDR3, as DNA: TGTGCCACCTGGGACAGACCCTATTATTATAAGAAACTCTTT. Encoded protein: CATWDRPYYYKKLF.